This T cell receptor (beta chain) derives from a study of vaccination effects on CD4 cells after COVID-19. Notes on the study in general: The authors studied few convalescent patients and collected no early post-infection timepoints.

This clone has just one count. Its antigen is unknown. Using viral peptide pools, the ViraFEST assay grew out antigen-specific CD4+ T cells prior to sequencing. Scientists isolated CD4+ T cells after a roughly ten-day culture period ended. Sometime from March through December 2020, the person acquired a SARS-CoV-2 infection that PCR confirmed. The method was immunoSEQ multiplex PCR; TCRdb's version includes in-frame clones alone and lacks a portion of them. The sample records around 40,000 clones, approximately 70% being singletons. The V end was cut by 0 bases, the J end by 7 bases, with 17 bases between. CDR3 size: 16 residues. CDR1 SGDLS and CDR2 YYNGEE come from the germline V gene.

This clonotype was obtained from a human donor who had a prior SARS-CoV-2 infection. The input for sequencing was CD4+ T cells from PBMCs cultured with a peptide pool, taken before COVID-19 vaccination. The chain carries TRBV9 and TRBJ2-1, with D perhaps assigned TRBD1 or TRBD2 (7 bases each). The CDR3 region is CASSVDPQGEGNEQFF. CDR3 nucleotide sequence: TGTGCCAGCAGCGTAGATCCCCAGGGGGAGGGGAATGAGCAGTTCTTC. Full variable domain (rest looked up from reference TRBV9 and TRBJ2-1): DSGVTQTPKHLITATGQRVTLRCSPRSGDLSVYWYQQSLDQGLQFLIQYYNGEERAKGNILERFSAQQFPDLHSELNLSSLELGDSALYFCASSVDPQGEGNEQFFGPGTRLTVL.